The text below deals with one T cell receptor beta chain. This sample was taken from a study of cytomegalovirus exposure and HLA in healthy donors. Primers for the PCR totalled 60 Vbeta and 13 Jbeta. Generated by immunoSEQ multiplex PCR, the TCRdb table keeps only in-frame clones and is missing some. The sample lists roughly 80,000 clones, over 70% occurring once. Germline V CDR1 and CDR2: SGHTA, FQGNSA. V was clipped by 5 bases and J by 4 bases, with 9 bases between them. The CDR3 contains 13 residues. The sample was PBMCs. The receptor comes from a man in his forties or fifties in good health and CMV-seropositive. The gene calls are TRBV7-2 and TRBJ1-5; D is unclear. CDR3 sequence (DNA): TGTGCCAGCAGCAGGGAGTATAATCAGCCCCAGCATTTT. This gives the protein CASSREYNQPQHF.